Sequencing of this T cell receptor beta chain was carried out in a study of vaccination and CD4 T cells after COVID-19. A note on this clonotype: Its antigen remains unknown.

Germline V gene sequence: CDR1 MNHNS, CDR2 SASEGT. The V gene end was trimmed by 6 bases and the J gene end by 5 bases; junction bases not matched to a gene: 8. The CDR3 runs 15 residues. Treatment indicated: approximately nine-day PBMC culture with coronavirus spike peptide pools or control peptides (ViraFEST assay). PBMC cultures, at approximately 2 million cells per well, received 9.5 to 10 IU/ml IL-2 and about 10 ug/ml peptide pools. Cultured CD4+ T-cell DNA underwent Oncomine TCR Beta short-read sequencing. TCRdb independently ran MiXCR on the PCR reads; one entry per CDR3 protein. This sample has roughly 24,000 distinct CDR3 sequences; 64% occur once, and the top ten carry 4% to 5.5%.

Sequenced: CD4+ T cells from blood, cultured in vitro. The origin of this receptor is a human donor who had recovered from COVID-19. The V and J genes are TRBV6-1 and TRBJ1-4, with 8 bases fitting TRBD1. In DNA, the CDR3 is TGTGCCAGCAGCCCCCAGGGGACAGGAAATGAAAAACTGTTTTTT. Protein sequence: CASSPQGTGNEKLFF.